The entry that follows covers one T cell receptor (beta chain) sequence. Its antigen remains undetermined. The run used a NextSeq 550. The Human TCR Profiling Kit (MiLaboratory) was used to prepare UMI-labeled 5' RACE TRB cDNA libraries. cDNA synthesis used the entire amount of extracted RNA, and PCR amplification then used the entire amount of cDNA produced. Libraries were prepared in parallel with an identical number of PCR cycles. As for the authors' bioinformatics: With a minimum of two reads required per UMI, MIGEC and MiXCR pulled out about 50,000 +/- 10,000 unique UMI-labeled TRB cDNA molecules from each library. On average, each library contained about 40,000 +/- 10,000 functional in-frame TRB CDR3 nucleotide clonotypes without stop codons. After downsampling to 5000 UMI-labeled TRB molecules per sample, diversity metrics, including normalized Shannon-Wiener and Chao1, were computed in VDJtools. VDJtools computed clonotype-size-weighted physicochemical properties of the central five CDR3 residues: interaction energy, strength, volume and Kidera factor 4. Following reprocessing of the reads by TCRdb, the data hold one row per CDR3 protein sequence and no DNA is available. Here the V and J calls rest on TCRdb's processing, not on the authors' analysis. This sample's records show 55,000 to 70,000 distinct CDR3 sequences. 23% of the sample belongs to the ten largest clones.

CDR1 and CDR2, per the germline V gene (reference sequence), are SEHNR and FQNEAQ. The CDR3 runs 14 amino acids, cysteine and phenylalanine included. DNA was not recorded. Each CD8+ T cell subset was flow-sorted in triplicate, with 250,000 to 350,000 cells per subset placed directly into RLT lysis buffer. Peripheral blood mononuclear cells were isolated from buffy coats by standard density gradient centrifugation. Total RNA was extracted from sorted cells with an RNeasy Mini Kit. This record comes from a study of CXCR3-negative and CXCR3-positive naive CD8 T cells (dated by TCRdb to about 2019). The study in broad terms: In total, roughly 140 million TRB reads were obtained, which works out to roughly 1.5 +/- 0.3 million reads per library. TRBV-TRBJ cluster analysis included naive subsets from 5 or 6 donors and memory cells from 3 donors. Diversity and physicochemical repertoire analyses were performed on about a dozen donors pooled from two independent experiments. Broad study findings and their caveats: Comparably high repertoire diversity was found in both naive subsets, whereas much lower repertoire diversity was found in memory CD8+ T cells. Because surface CD5, which is linked to self-reactivity in mice, was comparable between the naive subsets, TCR interaction strength was also inferred from the physicochemical properties of TRB CDR3s. TRBV-TRBJ usage was similar between naive CXCR3-negative and CXCR3-positive cells from the same donor, while memory cells showed distinct patterns. Because CXCR3 expression was partially decreased after cryopreservation, freshly isolated PBMCs were used for most assays.

The sample consisted of memory CD8+ T cells from blood. This specimen's cell subset or site label, interpreted: conventional CD8+ memory T cells (TMEM), sorted as controls. The sequence is built from TRBV7-9 and TRBJ2-7; the D call of TRBD1 rests on TCRdb alone, since no DNA is present to check it. The TCR comes from a human donor in good health. Some clones in this sample may be carry-over from other donors' samples. This receptor has the CDR3 CASSPADRGGEQYF.